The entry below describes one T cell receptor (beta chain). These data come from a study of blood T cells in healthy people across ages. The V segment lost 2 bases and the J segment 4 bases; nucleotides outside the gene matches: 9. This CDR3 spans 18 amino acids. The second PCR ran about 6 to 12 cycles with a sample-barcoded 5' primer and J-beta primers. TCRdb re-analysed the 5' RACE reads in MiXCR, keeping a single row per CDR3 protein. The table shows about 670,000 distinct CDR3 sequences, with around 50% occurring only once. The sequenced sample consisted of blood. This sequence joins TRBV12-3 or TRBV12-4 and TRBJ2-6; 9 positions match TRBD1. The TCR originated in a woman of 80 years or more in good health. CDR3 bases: TGTGCCAGCAGTTTAAAGCCGACAGGGGGTCGAGGGGCCAACGTCCTGACTTTC. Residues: CASSLKPTGGRGANVLTF.